These 2 T cell receptor beta chains originate from one sample sequenced in a study of T-cell reconstitution after alpha-beta-depleted transplantation in children. A TCRbeta library incorporating unique molecular identifiers was prepared. TCRdb used MiXCR to reprocess the PCR reads, holding one entry per CDR3 protein. The table has 580,000 or so distinct CDR3 sequences, roughly 23% seen once; the top ten hold approximately 14%. The starting material was PBMCs, mostly from graft donor cells, obtained 360 days after TCRalphabeta/CD19-depleted stem cell transplant. These receptors were obtained from a boy in the first two years of life who had a stem cell transplant for acute myeloid leukemia, so the T cells may come from the graft donor.

This clonotype occurred a few times. Mismatch with germline at one junction end may stem from a read error. This chain joins TRBV6-1 and TRBJ1-5, with a possible D match to TRBD1 (5 bases). The length of the CDR3 is 16 residues. Germline-derived CDR1 and CDR2 are MNHNS and SASEGT. For the CDR3, the DNA is TGTGCCAGCAGTGCGGCCGGGACGCCTGTGAATCGGCCCCAGCATTTT. Its translation is CASSAAGTPVNRPQHF.

The chain couples TRBV20-1 to TRBJ2-7; tentatively, D is TRBD2 (7 bases). The germline gives CDR1 DFQATT, CDR2 SNEGSKA (reference sequence). The CDR3 consists of 15 residues. V was trimmed by 0 bases and J by 4 bases, leaving 16 bases between them. CDR3 sequence: CSARDVGGAGYEQYF. CDR3 DNA sequence: TGCAGTGCTAGAGATGTGGGGGGGGCGGGATACGAGCAGTACTTC.